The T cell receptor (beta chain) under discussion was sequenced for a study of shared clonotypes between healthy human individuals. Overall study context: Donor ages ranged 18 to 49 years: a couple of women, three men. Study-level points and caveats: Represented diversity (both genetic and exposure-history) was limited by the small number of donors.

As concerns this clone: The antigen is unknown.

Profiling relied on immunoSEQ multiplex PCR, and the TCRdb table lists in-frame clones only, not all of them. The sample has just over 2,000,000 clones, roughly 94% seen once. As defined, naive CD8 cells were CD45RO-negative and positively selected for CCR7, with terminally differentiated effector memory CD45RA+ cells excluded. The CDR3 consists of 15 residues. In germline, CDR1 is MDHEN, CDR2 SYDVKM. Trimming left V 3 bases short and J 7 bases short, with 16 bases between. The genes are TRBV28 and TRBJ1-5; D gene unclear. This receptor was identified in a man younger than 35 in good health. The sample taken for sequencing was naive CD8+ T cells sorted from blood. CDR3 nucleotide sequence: TGTGCCAGCAGTTTTAGGCTGCCGAGCGGGCAGCCCCAGCATTTT. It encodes CASSFRLPSGQPQHF.